This is a list of T cell receptor beta chains from one sample in a study of control samples from healthy donors and cancer patients. Repertoires were generated with immunoSEQ multiplex PCR, while TCRdb's copy carries only in-frame clones and drops some. The sample yields 200,000 to 250,000 clones, 85% to 95% seen once. Sequences were obtained from blood. The source is a man between 50 and 59 years old in good health. Each CDR3 is given with its conserved first and last residue. D genes are given only for firm matches. A clone size is listed for some rows: how often the clone was seen (once, few, many), or a class if it is expanded.

D gene: -
V gene: TRBV7-9
J gene: TRBJ2-1
clone size: -
CDR3 protein: CASSLGGYGQFF
CDR3 DNA: TGTGCCAGCAGCCTTGGTGGCTACGGCCAGTTCTTC

D gene: -
V gene: TRBV10-3
J gene: TRBJ1-5
clone size: -
CDR3 protein: CAISESVAFYSNQPQHF
CDR3 DNA: TGTGCCATCAGTGAGTCCGTGGCCTTTTATAGCAATCAGCCCCAGCATTTT

D gene: TRBD1
V gene: TRBV6-6
J gene: TRBJ1-6
clone size: -
CDR3 protein: CASSSGQATYNSPLHF
CDR3 DNA: TGTGCCAGCAGTTCCGGACAGGCTACCTATAATTCACCCCTCCACTTT

D gene: -
V gene: TRBV3-1/TRBV3-2
J gene: TRBJ1-2
clone size: -
CDR3 protein: CASSPVSLGTNGYTF
CDR3 DNA: TGTGCCAGCAGCCCTGTTTCGTTGGGGACCAATGGCTACACCTTC

D gene: -
V gene: TRBV5-4
J gene: TRBJ1-2
clone size: -
CDR3 protein: CASSLDSRSGYTF
CDR3 DNA: TGTGCCAGCAGCTTGGACAGCCGTTCTGGCTACACCTTC

D gene: TRBD1
V gene: TRBV11-2
J gene: TRBJ2-2
clone size: -
CDR3 protein: CASSADRGHTGELFF
CDR3 DNA: TGTGCCAGCAGCGCTGACAGGGGGCACACCGGGGAGCTGTTTTTT

D gene: TRBD2
V gene: TRBV24-1
J gene: TRBJ2-1
clone size: -
CDR3 protein: CATSVPGLADNEQFF
CDR3 DNA: TGTGCCACCAGTGTCCCGGGACTAGCGGATAATGAGCAGTTCTTC

D gene: TRBD1
V gene: TRBV7-2
J gene: TRBJ1-5
clone size: few
CDR3 protein: CASSSTPGGEPQHF
CDR3 DNA: TGTGCCAGCAGCTCTACCCCAGGGGGCGAGCCCCAGCATTTT

D gene: -
V gene: TRBV27
J gene: TRBJ2-1
clone size: -
CDR3 protein: CASSHGPQNEQFF
CDR3 DNA: TGTGCCAGCAGTCACGGACCGCAAAATGAGCAGTTCTTC

D gene: -
V gene: TRBV19
J gene: TRBJ1-2
clone size: -
CDR3 protein: CASRPTVGYGYTF
CDR3 DNA: TGTGCCAGTAGACCGACCGTGGGGTATGGCTACACCTTC

D gene: TRBD1
V gene: TRBV3-1/TRBV3-2
J gene: TRBJ1-2
clone size: once
CDR3 protein: CASSQGQGARGYTF
CDR3 DNA: TGTGCCAGCAGCCAAGGACAGGGGGCGAGGGGCTACACCTTC

D gene: -
V gene: TRBV7-2
J gene: TRBJ2-2
clone size: few
CDR3 protein: CASGAGYGELFF
CDR3 DNA: TGTGCCAGCGGTGCAGGGTACGGGGAGCTGTTTTTT

D gene: -
V gene: TRBV18
J gene: TRBJ2-2
clone size: -
CDR3 protein: CASSPPSLVPNTGELFF
CDR3 DNA: TGTGCCAGCTCACCACCGTCCCTAGTTCCGAACACCGGGGAGCTGTTTTTT

D gene: TRBD2
V gene: TRBV2
J gene: TRBJ2-3
clone size: -
CDR3 protein: CASRGTSGGTDTQYF
CDR3 DNA: TGTGCCAGCAGGGGGACTAGCGGGGGCACAGATACGCAGTATTTT

D gene: TRBD1
V gene: TRBV9
J gene: TRBJ2-1
clone size: -
CDR3 protein: CASSPWDRPYNEQFF
CDR3 DNA: TGTGCCAGCAGCCCCTGGGACAGACCATACAATGAGCAGTTCTTC

D gene: TRBD1
V gene: TRBV24-1
J gene: TRBJ2-2
clone size: -
CDR3 protein: CATSDLRGQIIPGELFF
CDR3 DNA: TGTGCCACCAGTGATTTGCGGGGACAGATTATTCCCGGGGAGCTGTTTTTT

D gene: -
V gene: TRBV10-1
J gene: TRBJ1-1
clone size: -
CDR3 protein: CASRVGGEGSTEAFF
CDR3 DNA: TGCGCCAGCAGGGTCGGGGGAGAGGGAAGCACTGAAGCTTTCTTT

D gene: -
V gene: TRBV7-8
J gene: TRBJ1-1
clone size: -
CDR3 protein: CASSRGGLGEAFF
CDR3 DNA: TGTGCCAGCAGCCGTGGCGGCCTAGGTGAAGCTTTCTTT

D gene: TRBD1
V gene: TRBV5-1
J gene: TRBJ1-2
clone size: -
CDR3 protein: CASSSTGQGYGYTF
CDR3 DNA: TGCGCCAGCAGCTCGACTGGACAGGGCTATGGCTACACCTTC

D gene: TRBD1
V gene: TRBV29-1
J gene: TRBJ1-2
clone size: -
CDR3 protein: CSVERYRGTYGYTF
CDR3 DNA: TGCAGCGTTGAAAGGTACAGGGGTACGTATGGCTACACCTTC

D gene: -
V gene: TRBV6-2/TRBV6-3
J gene: TRBJ2-3
clone size: -
CDR3 protein: CASSRDTQYF
CDR3 DNA: TGTGCCAGCAGTCGGGATACGCAGTATTTT

D gene: -
V gene: TRBV3-1/TRBV3-2
J gene: TRBJ2-7
clone size: -
CDR3 protein: CASSQDRWQGFDEQYF
CDR3 DNA: TGTGCCAGCAGCCAAGATCGTTGGCAGGGATTTGACGAGCAGTACTTC

D gene: -
V gene: TRBV5-6
J gene: TRBJ2-7
clone size: -
CDR3 protein: CASSFGTEITYEQYF
CDR3 DNA: TGTGCCAGCAGCTTTGGGACGGAAATTACCTACGAGCAGTACTTC

D gene: -
V gene: TRBV3-1/TRBV3-2
J gene: TRBJ1-6
clone size: few
CDR3 protein: CASSRGQQNSPLHF
CDR3 DNA: TGTGCCAGCAGCCGTGGACAGCAGAATTCACCCCTCCACTTT

D gene: -
V gene: TRBV7-9
J gene: TRBJ2-2
clone size: -
CDR3 protein: CASSFSSGELFF
CDR3 DNA: TGTGCCAGCAGCTTTTCCTCCGGGGAGCTGTTTTTT

D gene: -
V gene: TRBV30
J gene: TRBJ2-1
clone size: -
CDR3 protein: CAWHGGNEQFF
CDR3 DNA: TGTGCCTGGCATGGCGGGAATGAGCAGTTCTTC

D gene: -
V gene: TRBV28
J gene: TRBJ1-1
clone size: -
CDR3 protein: CASMDTDEAFF
CDR3 DNA: TGTGCCAGCATGGATACGGATGAAGCTTTCTTT

D gene: -
V gene: TRBV15
J gene: TRBJ1-2
clone size: -
CDR3 protein: CATSRDRPVQINYGYTF
CDR3 DNA: TGTGCCACCAGCAGAGATCGGCCAGTCCAAATTAACTATGGCTACACCTTC

D gene: -
V gene: TRBV24-1
J gene: TRBJ2-7
clone size: -
CDR3 protein: CATSDFTPKGGYEQYF
CDR3 DNA: TGTGCCACCAGTGATTTTACACCGAAAGGGGGCTACGAGCAGTACTTC

D gene: -
V gene: TRBV19
J gene: TRBJ1-5
clone size: -
CDR3 protein: CASSPDGGNQPQHF
CDR3 DNA: TGTGCCAGTAGTCCCGACGGGGGGAATCAGCCCCAGCATTTT